The 16 T cell receptor beta chains below were found in one sample sequenced in a study of cytomegalovirus exposure and HLA in healthy donors. In the PCR, 60 Vbeta and 13 Jbeta primers were used. Repertoires were generated with immunoSEQ multiplex PCR, while TCRdb's copy carries only in-frame clones and drops some. The sample lists about 94,000 clones, more than 75% occurring once. Sequenced: PBMCs. All receptors come from a human donor in good health.

The rearrangement links TRBV6-5 to TRBJ2-7, with a weak D call TRBD2 (5 bases). The CDR3 has 13 residues. Germline assignment: CDR1 MNHEY and CDR2 SVGAGI. Trimming shortened V by 9 bases and J by 3 bases, and 15 bases separated the two germline ends. This CDR3 reads CASRPGAGYEQYF. DNA of the CDR3: TGTGCCAGTCGTCCGGGCGCGGGCTACGAGCAGTACTTC.

The genes are TRBV6-5 and TRBJ2-7; D is possibly TRBD1 (6 bases). This CDR3 is built from 14 residues. With 2 bases removed from V and 3 bases from J, the gap between germline ends came to 11 bases. CDR1 is MNHEY, CDR2 SVGAGI, per germline. CDR3 sequence reads: CASSYLEGGYEQYF. CDR3 DNA: TGTGCCAGCAGTTACCTGGAAGGGGGCTACGAGCAGTACTTC.

This clone was seen once. The chain uses TRBV28 and TRBJ1-5; 7 bases fit TRBD1. Unmatched junction bases numbered 8, after V lost 3 bases and J lost 6 bases. The CDR3 extends over 15 amino acids. CDR1 and CDR2 from the germline V gene are MDHEN and SYDVKM. This CDR3 is CASSFRAGGIQPQHF. Written as DNA, the CDR3 is TGTGCCAGCAGTTTTAGGGCAGGGGGGATTCAGCCCCAGCATTTT.

V usage is TRBV21-1 and J usage is TRBJ2-1; the table's D call of TRBD1 was not tested on the DNA. TRBV21-1 is a documented pseudogene. The CDR3 length is 16 residues. The CDR3 sequence is CASSKGQREKTSEQFF. The CDR3 nucleotides read TGTGCCAGCAGCAAAGGACAGCGAGAGAAGACAAGCGAGCAGTTCTTC.

The chain combines TRBV7-2 with TRBJ2-1, with a weak D call TRBD2 (6 bases). CDR3 size: 15 residues. Germline-derived CDR1 and CDR2 are SGHTA and FQGNSA. V lost 3 bases and J 7 bases, leaving 16 bases between the germline ends. The CDR3 reads CASSFGGRTYNEQFF. CDR3 bases: TGTGCCAGCAGCTTCGGAGGGAGGACTTATAATGAGCAGTTCTTC.

This chain uses TRBV7-2 with TRBJ2-5, with TRBD2 matching over 11 bases. Looked up from germline, CDR1 is SGHTA and CDR2 is FQGNSA. CDR3 length: 16 amino acids. V was pared by 8 bases and J by 5 bases, with 13 bases of the junction left unmatched. The CDR3 sequence: CASVGGSGGEVETQYF. The CDR3 DNA is TGTGCCAGCGTCGGGGGTAGCGGGGGGGAGGTGGAGACCCAGTACTTC.

The chain carries TRBV2 and TRBJ1-2; 9 bases map to TRBD1. Per germline, CDR1 SNHLY and CDR2 FYNNEI. This CDR3 has 13 amino acids. Germline trimming cut 7 bases from V and 8 bases from J; bases unmatched to any gene: 8. The CDR3 DNA follows: TGTGCCAGCAACAACAGGGGGCCCTCCGGCTACACCTTC. Translated: CASNNRGPSGYTF.

The J gene is TRBJ1-3, the V gene TRBV7-2, with D possibly TRBD1 on 5 matching bases. The CDR3 is 14 amino acids. Per germline, CDR1 SGHTA and CDR2 FQGNSA. Trimming left V 3 bases short and J 1 base short, with 7 bases between. In DNA, the CDR3 is TGTGCCAGCAGCTTCGGGGGGTCTGGAAACACCATATATTTT. It translates to CASSFGGSGNTIYF.

This clone was counted a single time. The CDR3 DNA is TGTGCCAGTAGGGAGAACTCTAACTATGGCTACACCTTC. It yields the protein CASRENSNYGYTF. This chain uses TRBV19 with TRBJ1-2, with D unresolved. This CDR3 contains 13 residues. The germline V and J ends were trimmed by 6 bases and 0 bases, with 8 bases remaining between them. Germline V CDR1 and CDR2: LNHDA, SQIVND (reference sequence).

V and J are TRBV7-9 and TRBJ1-2; 7 bases are shared with TRBD1. With V trimmed by 2 bases and J by 8 bases, 2 bases remained unmatched. Germline CDR1 is SEHNR and CDR2 is FQNEAQ (reference sequence). This CDR3 is built from 12 residues. The CDR3 coding sequence is TGTGCCAGCAGCTTAACAGGGGACGGCTACACCTTC. It codes for CASSLTGDGYTF.

The chain is built from TRBV7-2 and TRBJ2-1, with 9 bases fitting TRBD2. Trimming removed 5 bases from V and 2 bases from J; junction bases left unmatched: 7. This CDR3 contains 16 residues. Germline CDR1 reads SGHTA; CDR2 reads FQGNSA. Written as DNA, the CDR3 is TGTGCCAGCAGCCCCACCCTAGCGGGGCCCTACAATGAGCAGTTCTTC. Translation: CASSPTLAGPYNEQFF.

The chain joins TRBV7-9 to TRBJ2-2; a possible D gene is TRBD1 (7 bases). From germline, CDR1 is SEHNR and CDR2 FQNEAQ (reference sequence). The CDR3 spans 13 residues. The CDR3 loop reads CAPGGIGTGELFF. CDR3 DNA: TGTGCGCCAGGGGGGATAGGCACCGGGGAGCTGTTTTTT.

CDR3 DNA: TGTGCCAGCAGCTTAAGACAGTACAATGAGCAGTTCTTC. Its protein product is CASSLRQYNEQFF. The J gene is TRBJ2-1, the V gene TRBV7-2; a weak D match, TRBD1 (5 bases). CDR3 size: 13 residues. Per the germline V gene, CDR1 is SGHTA and CDR2 is FQGNSA. V was cut by 2 bases and J by 4 bases, with 6 bases left in between.

The CDR3 here is CASSLQGGISPLHF. Here the CDR3 DNA reads TGTGCCAGCAGTTTACAGGGGGGAATTTCACCCCTCCACTTT. The rearrangement links TRBV27 to TRBJ1-6, with 7 bases lining up with TRBD1. Germline V gene sequence: CDR1 MNHEY, CDR2 SMNVEV (reference sequence). The CDR3 sequence is 14 residues long. Germline trimming cut 2 bases from V and 9 bases from J; bases unmatched to any gene: 4.

This clone is a singleton in its sample. This chain connects TRBV4-1 to TRBJ1-4, with D unresolved. V was cut by 4 bases and J by 1 base, with 7 bases left in between. Per the germline V gene, CDR1 is MGHRA and CDR2 is YSYEKL. The CDR3 is made up of 14 amino acids. The CDR3 nucleotides are TGCGCCAGCAGCCGTAGTGAAACTAATGAAAAACTGTTTTTT. It encodes CASSRSETNEKLFF.

This clone was seen once. The CDR3 DNA is TGTGCCAGCAGTGGACAGGGGGAAACCGGGGAGCTGTTTTTT. Encoded protein: CASSGQGETGELFF. The rearrangement uses TRBV6-1 and TRBJ2-2; 9 nucleotides agree with TRBD1. This CDR3 region has 14 residues. Per germline, CDR1 MNHNS and CDR2 SASEGT. J gave up 5 bases and V 4 bases, and 2 bases lay outside the gene matches.